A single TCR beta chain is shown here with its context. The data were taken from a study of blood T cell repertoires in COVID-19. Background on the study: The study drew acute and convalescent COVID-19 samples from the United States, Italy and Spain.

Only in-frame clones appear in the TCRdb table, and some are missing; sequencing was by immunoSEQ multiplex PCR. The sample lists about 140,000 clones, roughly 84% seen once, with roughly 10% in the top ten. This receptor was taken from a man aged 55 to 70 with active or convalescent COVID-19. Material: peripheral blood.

CDR3 nucleotide sequence: TGTGCCAGCAGCTTCTTTAGGGGGAGCCAAGAGACCCAGTACTTC. This encodes CASSFFRGSQETQYF. This chain connects TRBV7-8 to TRBJ2-5; D possibly corresponds to TRBD1 (6 bases). V dropped 3 bases and J dropped 1 base, with 12 bases sitting between them. The CDR3 extends over 15 amino acids. CDR1 and CDR2 from the germline V gene are SGHVS and FQNEAQ.